A few counts support the clone carrying this T cell receptor beta chain. Its specificity is unknown. The sample originates from a study of blood T cells in healthy people across ages. Study-wide results and limits: Both higher diversity and more naive CD4+ cells marked long-lived donors when set against aged donors.

The use of a sample-barcoded 5' primer and a J-beta primer mix characterized a second PCR of roughly 6 to 11 cycles. TCRdb used MiXCR to reprocess the 5' RACE reads, holding one entry per CDR3 protein. The sample lists about 690,000 distinct CDR3 sequences; approximately 40% were seen once. Germline V gene lookup returns CDR1 SGHDN and CDR2 FVKESK. This CDR3 has 17 amino acids. Trimming removed 1 base at V and 3 bases at J, with 16 bases between. The receptor was derived from an elderly man in good health. The sequenced sample was blood. The chain joins TRBV14 to TRBJ2-1; D call uncertain. The CDR3 region is CASSQASGFFGYNEQFF. As DNA, the CDR3 is TGTGCCAGCAGCCAAGCTAGTGGCTTCTTCGGCTACAATGAGCAGTTCTTC.